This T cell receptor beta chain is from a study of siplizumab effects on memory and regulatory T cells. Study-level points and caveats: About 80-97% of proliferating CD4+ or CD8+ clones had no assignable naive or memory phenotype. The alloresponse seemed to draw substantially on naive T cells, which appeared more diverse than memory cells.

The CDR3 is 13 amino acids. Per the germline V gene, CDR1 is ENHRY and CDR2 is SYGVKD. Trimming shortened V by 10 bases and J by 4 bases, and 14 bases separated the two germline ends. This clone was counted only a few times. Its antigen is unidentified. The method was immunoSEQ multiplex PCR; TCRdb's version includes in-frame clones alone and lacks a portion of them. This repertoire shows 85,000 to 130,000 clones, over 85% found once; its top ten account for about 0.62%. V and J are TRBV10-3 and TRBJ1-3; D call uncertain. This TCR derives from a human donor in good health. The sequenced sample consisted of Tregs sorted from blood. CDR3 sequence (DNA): TGTGCCACCCTCCGGGCAGTGGGAAACACCATATATTTT. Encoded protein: CATLRAVGNTIYF.